Listed here are 13 T cell receptor beta chains from one sample, sequenced in a study of blood T cell repertoires in COVID-19. This table comes from immunoSEQ multiplex PCR, and its TCRdb copy is limited to in-frame clones, with some not included. Here the sample spans more than 100,000 clones, roughly 83% being singletons. Sequenced material: peripheral blood. The receptors here all came from a man in his sixties with acute or convalescent COVID-19.

This chain connects TRBV6-6 to TRBJ2-7; TRBD2 is a possible D gene (5 bases). This CDR3 is built from 11 residues. The V gene lost 10 bases and the J gene lost 5 bases, with 12 bases spanning the gap. Germline assignment: CDR1 MNHNY and CDR2 SVGAGI (reference sequence). The CDR3 DNA reads TGTGCCACCATGAGAGCGGACGAGCAGTACTTC. This translates into CATMRADEQYF.

The rearrangement joins TRBV6-5 to TRBJ2-2; tentative D call: TRBD1 (5 bases). The CDR3 totals 14 residues. Germline-derived CDR1 and CDR2 are MNHEY and SVGAGI. Deletions cut 5 bases from V and 6 bases from J, with 13 bases between. In DNA, the CDR3 is TGTGCCAGCAGTCGAAGGGGTACAGCCGGGGAGCTGTTTTTT. The encoded protein is CASSRRGTAGELFF.

V is TRBV2 and J is TRBJ2-2; 10 bases are shared with TRBD2. This CDR3 comprises 15 residues. The trim removed 9 bases at V and 6 bases at J, leaving 10 bases unmatched. Germline loops: CDR1 SNHLY, CDR2 FYNNEI. The CDR3, as DNA: TGTGCCAGTTCCCGACCGGGACTAGCGTCCGGGGAGCTGTTTTTT. Translating gives CASSRPGLASGELFF.

The gene calls are TRBV19 and TRBJ1-5; tentative D call: TRBD1 (6 bases). From germline, CDR1 is LNHDA and CDR2 SQIVND (reference sequence). This CDR3 contains 13 residues. V was cut by 5 bases and J by 4 bases, with 9 bases left in between. CDR3 residues: CASSYTGNQPQHF. CDR3 sequence (DNA): TGTGCCAGTAGTTATACAGGGAATCAGCCCCAGCATTTT.

This chain joins TRBV4-2 and TRBJ1-2; D unresolved. Trimming shortened V by 5 bases and J by 7 bases, and 8 bases separated the two germline ends. The CDR3 sequence is 11 residues long. Germline V gene lookup returns CDR1 LGHNA and CDR2 YNFKEQ. CDR3 nucleotide sequence: TGTGCCAGCAGCGAGGGAGGTGGCTACACCTTC. Its translation is CASSEGGGYTF.

This clone has only a few counts. The chain is built from TRBV6-5 and TRBJ1-2; D is uncertain. The length of the CDR3 is 13 residues. V dropped 3 bases and J dropped 8 bases, with 13 bases sitting between them. CDR1 is MNHEY and CDR2 is SVGAGI in the germline V gene. CDR3 nucleotide sequence: TGTGCCAGCAGTTATTATCCGGAGAAAGGCTACACCTTC. Protein product: CASSYYPEKGYTF.

This clone was found once. The V call is TRBV19, the J call TRBJ1-1; D call uncertain. This CDR3 is 13 amino acids long. The germline V gene encodes CDR1 LNHDA and CDR2 SQIVND (reference sequence). V lost 6 bases and J 1 base, leaving 9 bases between the germline ends. The CDR3 reads CASSTQSNTEAFF. CDR3 in DNA: TGTGCCAGTAGCACACAGTCGAACACTGAAGCTTTCTTT.

V gene TRBV11-2 combines with J gene TRBJ2-5, with a tentative D call TRBD2 (5 bases). The germline CDR1 and CDR2 sequences are SGHAT and FQNNGV. The CDR3 is 15 residues long. V dropped 1 base and J dropped 4 bases, with 13 bases sitting between them. The CDR3 reads CASSLGEIARETQYF. The CDR3 nucleotides read TGTGCCAGCAGCTTAGGTGAGATAGCGCGAGAGACCCAGTACTTC.

The CDR3 DNA reads as TGTGCCAGTAGTGTGGGGACTAGCGCCATACGGGGGGAGCTGTTTTTT. This encodes CASSVGTSAIRGELFF. This chain connects TRBV19 to TRBJ2-2, with 10 bases aligning to TRBD2. The germline V gene encodes CDR1 LNHDA and CDR2 SQIVND (reference sequence). CDR3 length equals 16 residues. After removal of 5 bases from V and 8 bases from J, the junction contained 11 bases not matched to a gene.

This clone was seen a handful of times. The junction differs from germline at one of its ends, possibly a read error. V and J are TRBV19 and TRBJ1-2; D unresolved. The CDR3 contains 14 residues. Germline values: CDR1 LNHDA, CDR2 SQIVND (reference sequence). The CDR3 is CASSLDTANYGYTF. In DNA, the CDR3 is TGTGCCAGTAGTCTAGACACAGCTAACTATGGCTACACCTTC.

This rearrangement joins TRBV6-5 to TRBJ2-7, with 9 bases matching TRBD1. The length of the CDR3 is 13 residues. Germline CDR1 and CDR2: MNHEY and SVGAGI. V lost 6 bases and J lost 5; bases outside the gene matches: 5. The CDR3 loop is CASRRDRVNEQYF. The CDR3 DNA reads as TGTGCCAGCAGGAGGGACAGGGTTAACGAGCAGTACTTC.

The chain joins TRBV7-3 to TRBJ2-6; possibly TRBD2 for D (5 bases). Germline lookup yields CDR1 SGHTA and CDR2 FQGTGA. The CDR3 is 16 residues long. V lost 5 bases and J lost 0, with 11 bases in between. The CDR3 loop is CASSPTGSSGANVLTF. CDR3 bases: TGTGCCAGCAGCCCGACGGGGAGCTCTGGGGCCAACGTCCTGACTTTC.

V gene TRBV27 combines with J gene TRBJ2-2, with D perhaps matching TRBD1 (6 bases). The CDR3 is 16 residues long. V was shortened by 3 bases and J by 0 bases, with 11 bases between the two germline ends. Germline lookup yields CDR1 MNHEY and CDR2 SMNVEV (reference sequence). CDR3 coding DNA: TGTGCCAGCAGTTTGAGACAGGTCCCGAACACCGGGGAGCTGTTTTTT. Translation: CASSLRQVPNTGELFF.